Listed here are 13 T cell receptor beta chains from one sample, sequenced in a study of cytomegalovirus exposure and HLA in healthy donors. The primer mix had 60 Vbeta and 13 Jbeta primers. Here immunoSEQ multiplex PCR was the method, and the copy in TCRdb shows in-frame clones only, minus some. This sample contains fewer than 150,000 clones. Sequenced: PBMCs. The receptors shown here come from a man aged 18-30 years in good health and CMV-seronegative.

The chain is built from TRBV23-1 and TRBJ1-5, with a weak D call TRBD1 (5 bases). TRBV23-1 is flagged as an ORF with uncertain function. Trimming took 2 bases from V and 0 from J, leaving 17 bases between them. The CDR3 is made up of 18 amino acids. The CDR3 region is CASSQPGPYPYSNQPQHF. CDR3 coding DNA: TGCGCCAGCAGTCAACCAGGGCCCTACCCTTATAGCAATCAGCCCCAGCATTTT.

This chain connects TRBV18 to TRBJ1-3; D not resolved. In germline, CDR1 is KGHSH, CDR2 LQKENI. The CDR3 is 14 residues long. Trimming stripped 2 bases from V and 8 bases from J, with 13 bases between. CDR3 sequence (DNA): TGTGCCAGCTCACCAATTGACGATGGGCACACCATATATTTT. It yields the protein CASSPIDDGHTIYF.

The chain joins TRBV7-9 to TRBJ1-1; 8 nucleotides align to TRBD1. CDR1 is SEHNR, CDR2 FQNEAQ, per germline (reference sequence). The CDR3 is 14 residues long. Losses at the gene ends were 4 bases for V and 4 bases for J; bases not matched to a gene: 5. In nucleotides, the CDR3 is TGTGCCAGCAGCTCGCCGACAGGGGTCACTGAAGCTTTCTTT. This encodes CASSSPTGVTEAFF.

The genes are TRBV6-6 and TRBJ2-5; D not certain. The end of the DNA fits TRBJ2-7 better, so the J call may be wrong. Germline values: CDR1 MNHNY, CDR2 SVGAGI (reference sequence). The CDR3 is made up of 11 amino acids. In nucleotides, the CDR3 is TGTGCCAGCAGTTACGGAGCCGAGCAGTACTTC. Translating gives CASSYGAEQYF.

V usage is TRBV6-1 and J usage is TRBJ2-6, with D possibly being TRBD1 (5 bases). The CDR3 loop spans 15 amino acids. The germline V and J ends were trimmed by 6 bases and 0 bases, with 9 bases remaining between them. Germline CDR1 MNHNS, CDR2 SASEGT. CDR3 sequence reads: CASRYRSSGANVLTF. The CDR3 DNA reads as TGTGCCAGCAGGTACAGGAGCTCTGGGGCCAACGTCCTGACTTTC.

This chain links TRBV27 with TRBJ2-1; D unresolved. Germline V lookup: CDR1 MNHEY, CDR2 SMNVEV (reference sequence). The CDR3 length is 12 residues. The V end was cut by 5 bases, the J end by 6 bases, with 8 bases between. The CDR3, as DNA: TGTGCCAGCAGTAAGGTAGCCAATGAGCAGTTCTTC. It codes for CASSKVANEQFF.

The gene calls are TRBV27 and TRBJ1-2; D uncertain. Germline-derived CDR1 and CDR2 are MNHEY and SMNVEV (reference sequence). V dropped 6 bases and J dropped 6 bases, with 14 bases sitting between them. This CDR3 has 13 residues. This CDR3 reads CASSLYSGDGYTF. CDR3 nucleotides: TGTGCCAGCAGCCTTTATAGCGGGGATGGCTACACCTTC.

The V gene is TRBV12-5, the J gene TRBJ1-1; no reliable D call. Trimming removed 6 bases from V and 7 bases from J, with 9 bases in between. CDR3 length: 11 residues. Germline values: CDR1 LGHNT, CDR2 FRNRAP. CDR3 region: CASGPPLEAFF. CDR3 sequence (DNA): TGTGCTAGTGGCCCCCCCCTTGAAGCTTTCTTT.

The J gene is TRBJ1-1, the V gene TRBV7-8, with TRBD1 matching over 9 bases. The CDR3 loop spans 13 amino acids. The junction had 3 bases not matched to a gene; V was cut back by 5 bases and J by 5 bases. Germline V gene data show CDR1 as SGHVS and CDR2 as FQNEAQ. The CDR3 protein is CASSRTGDTEAFF. The CDR3 bases are TGTGCCAGCAGCCGGACAGGGGATACTGAAGCTTTCTTT. The full variable domain, in which reference TRBV7-8 and TRBJ1-1 provide the parts outside the CDR3, is GAGVSQSPRYKVAKRGQDVALRCDPISGHVSLFWYQQALGQGPEFLTYFQNEAQLDKSGLPSDRFFAERPEGSVSTLKIQRTQQEDSAVYLCASSRTGDTEAFFGQGTRLTVV.

The chain carries TRBV29-1 and TRBJ1-4; D uncertain. Germline V gene data show CDR1 as SQVTM and CDR2 as ANQGSEA. This CDR3 has 12 residues. V was trimmed by 4 bases and J by 7 bases, leaving 10 bases between them. The CDR3 protein is CSVGQNGEKLFF. The DNA of the CDR3 is TGCAGCGTTGGTCAAAACGGTGAAAAACTGTTTTTT.

This chain uses TRBV6-1 with TRBJ1-1; D not certain. Trimming took off 3 bases at V and 0 bases at J, with 11 bases between the two ends. CDR1 is MNHNS, CDR2 SASEGT, per germline. The CDR3 extends over 15 amino acids. CDR3 DNA: TGTGCCAGCAGTGATTTATCCGGGTTGAACACTGAAGCTTTCTTT. It specifies CASSDLSGLNTEAFF.

CDR3 loop: CASSVGQRNEQFF. CDR3 DNA: TGTGCCAGCAGCGTAGGGCAGCGGAATGAGCAGTTCTTC. The genes are TRBV9 and TRBJ2-1; D might be TRBD2 (5 bases). Germline V gene lookup returns CDR1 SGDLS and CDR2 YYNGEE. Trimming left V 0 bases short and J 7 bases short, with 8 bases between. The CDR3 sequence is 13 residues long.

The chain recombines TRBV7-8 with TRBJ1-1; D is unclear. The CDR3 consists of 13 residues. V was pared by 1 base and J by 5 bases, with 8 bases between. CDR1 is SGHVS and CDR2 is FQNEAQ in the germline V gene. CDR3 nucleotide sequence: TGTGCCAGCAGCTTAGTCGGGGAAACTGAAGCTTTCTTT. As protein: CASSLVGETEAFF. The whole variable domain, remainder taken from reference TRBV7-8 and TRBJ1-1, is GAGVSQSPRYKVAKRGQDVALRCDPISGHVSLFWYQQALGQGPEFLTYFQNEAQLDKSGLPSDRFFAERPEGSVSTLKIQRTQQEDSAVYLCASSLVGETEAFFGQGTRLTVV.